Below, 5 T cell receptor beta chains from the same sample are listed, as sequenced in a study of control samples from healthy donors and cancer patients (TCRdb year 2020). Libraries came from the immunoSEQ multiplex PCR assay. The source is immuneACCESS, and TCRdb retained only in-frame sequences with V and J called. Part of the clones is not carried over; for the studies checked, unresolved V genes explain less than half of this, and the remainder is unexplained. The sample profile shows 400,000 to 500,000 clones; roughly 90% of them were found once. The ten largest clones take up more than 6% of the sample. The sequencing input was PBMCs. Every receptor here comes from a man aged 40-49 years with head and neck cancer.

The genes are TRBV10-3 and TRBJ1-4, with TRBD1 as a possible D gene (5 bases). Per the germline V gene, CDR1 is ENHRY and CDR2 is SYGVKD. This CDR3 contains 17 residues. V shed 0 bases and J shed 6 bases, with 17 bases lying between them. This chain's CDR3 is CAISESRADSIYEKLFF. As DNA, the CDR3 is TGTGCCATCAGTGAGTCGAGAGCCGACAGTATCTATGAAAAACTGTTTTTT.

The chain links TRBV28 to TRBJ2-1, with D uncertain. V lost 2 bases and J lost 7, with 9 bases in between. Germline lookup yields CDR1 MDHEN and CDR2 SYDVKM. This CDR3 is 13 amino acids long. CDR3 nucleotide sequence: TGTGCCAGCAGTTTACAGCCCTCTAATGAGCAGTTCTTC. Its protein product is CASSLQPSNEQFF.

This rearrangement joins TRBV28 to TRBJ1-2; D is possibly TRBD1 (6 bases). The V end was cut by 3 bases, the J end by 8 bases, with 19 bases between. This CDR3 is built from 15 residues. Germline V gives CDR1 MDHEN, CDR2 SYDVKM. Here the CDR3 reads CASSFAGYRVGGYTF. CDR3 coding DNA: TGTGCCAGCAGTTTCGCGGGGTACAGGGTAGGGGGCTACACCTTC.

This clone has only one observation. The chain links TRBV20-1 to TRBJ1-4; D remains unclear. Trimming shortened V by 4 bases and J by 2 bases, and 2 bases separated the two germline ends. Germline V CDR1 and CDR2: DFQATT, SNEGSKA (reference sequence). The CDR3 consists of 11 residues. The CDR3 coding sequence is TGCAGTGCTAACACTAATGAAAAACTGTTTTTT. Its protein product is CSANTNEKLFF.

This rearrangement joins TRBV5-5 to TRBJ1-5; no clear D gene. The CDR3 is 14 amino acids. Germline CDR1 reads SGHKS; CDR2 reads YYEKEE (reference sequence). With 0 bases removed from V and 0 bases from J, the gap between germline ends came to 4 bases. The CDR3 protein is CASSLGVSNQPQHF. DNA of the CDR3: TGTGCCAGCAGCTTGGGAGTTAGCAATCAGCCCCAGCATTTT.